Each of the 31 T cell receptor beta chains below was sequenced from the same sample in a study of blood T cells in healthy people across ages. Primers used in a second PCR of roughly 6 to 11 cycles were a sample-barcoded 5' primer and a J-beta primer mix. One entry per CDR3 protein, called by TCRdb with MiXCR from the 5' RACE reads. The sample lists over 1,300,000 distinct CDR3 sequences, roughly 60% occurring once. Input material: blood. The source is a man aged 18 to 29 in good health.

The J gene is TRBJ1-2, the V gene TRBV7-9; a possible D gene is TRBD1 (6 bases). The germline V gene encodes CDR1 SEHNR and CDR2 FQNEAQ (reference sequence). The CDR3 is 14 residues long. V lost 1 base and J 8 bases, leaving 14 bases between the germline ends. The CDR3 DNA is TGTGCCAGCAGCTTAGATTCGGGGGCGCGAGGCTACACCTTC. Encoded protein: CASSLDSGARGYTF.

This clonotype was counted a single time. The J gene is TRBJ2-1, the V gene TRBV7-9, with 8 nucleotides matching TRBD1. The DNA matches TRBJ2-7 better at its end, which makes the J call doubtful. Germline assignment: CDR1 SEHNR and CDR2 FQNEAQ (reference sequence). The CDR3 is 16 amino acids. The DNA of the CDR3 is TGTGCCAGCAGCTCCCTGAGGGGACAGGAGGCAAACGAGCAGTACTTC. Its translation: CASSSLRGQEANEQYF.

The chain carries TRBV29-1 and TRBJ2-7; D is perhaps TRBD1 or TRBD2 (6 bases each). CDR3 length: 14 amino acids. Germline V gene lookup returns CDR1 SQVTM and CDR2 ANQGSEA. Trimming took off 3 bases at V and 7 bases at J, with 19 bases between the two ends. The CDR3, as DNA: TGCAGCGTTGACCTCCGGGGGCTACCTGATGAGCAGTACTTC. Its translation: CSVDLRGLPDEQYF.

This clonotype was picked up a small number of times. The chain combines TRBV28 with TRBJ2-2; 7 nucleotides line up with TRBD2. J gave up 5 bases and V 1 base, and 1 base lay outside the gene matches. The germline CDR1 and CDR2 sequences are MDHEN and SYDVKM. The CDR3 is 14 amino acids. The CDR3 DNA follows: TGTGCCAGCAGTTTATCCGGGGGGACCGGGGAGCTGTTTTTT. Translating gives CASSLSGGTGELFF.

The chain uses TRBV6-2 or TRBV6-3 and TRBJ1-1, with unresolved D. Trimming took off 2 bases at V and 3 bases at J, with 4 bases between the two ends. The CDR3 extends over 12 amino acids. Germline V gives CDR1 MNHEY, CDR2 SVGEGT. The CDR3 region is CASSYDYTEAFF. CDR3 in DNA: TGTGCCAGCAGTTACGACTACACTGAAGCTTTCTTT.

This clonotype turned up a few times. The V gene is TRBV6-5, the J gene TRBJ2-3, with 7 bases identical to TRBD2. This CDR3 region has 16 residues. Trimming removed 4 bases from V and 4 bases from J; junction bases left unmatched: 11. Germline V gene data show CDR1 as MNHEY and CDR2 as SVGAGI. CDR3 sequence reads: CASSWGSSGTADTQYF. As DNA, the CDR3 is TGTGCCAGCAGTTGGGGGTCTAGCGGTACGGCAGATACGCAGTATTTT.

This clonotype has only a few counts. This chain joins TRBV25-1 and TRBJ2-7; D assignment may be TRBD1 or TRBD2 (5 bases each). Germline V gene data show CDR1 as MGHDK and CDR2 as SYGVNS. This CDR3 spans 16 amino acids. The germline V and J ends were trimmed by 3 bases and 0 bases, with 15 bases remaining between them. CDR3 in amino acids: CASSDGIGTSSYEQYF. Written as DNA, the CDR3 is TGTGCCAGCAGTGATGGGATAGGGACGAGCTCCTACGAGCAGTACTTC.

V gene TRBV4-1 combines with J gene TRBJ2-4; D is perhaps TRBD2 (7 bases). The DNA matches TRBJ2-7 better at its end, which makes the J call doubtful. Germline V CDR1 and CDR2: MGHRA, YSYEKL. The CDR3 spans 15 residues. In nucleotides, the CDR3 is TGCGCCAGCAGCCACCAGGGAGGGGGACACTACGAGCAGTACTTC. Translating it yields CASSHQGGGHYEQYF.

In its sample, this clonotype was seen a few times. The J gene is TRBJ2-5, the V gene TRBV20-1; D may match TRBD1 or TRBD2 (6 bases each). The end of the DNA fits TRBJ2-7 better, so the J call may be wrong. The CDR3 has 14 amino acids. Germline V gene lookup returns CDR1 DFQATT and CDR2 SNEGSKA (reference sequence). CDR3 sequence: CSARPRGLGSEQYF. The CDR3 DNA reads as TGCAGTGCCCGTCCCCGGGGGCTTGGTTCCGAGCAGTACTTC.

This chain joins TRBV6-4 and TRBJ2-1; tentative D call: TRBD1 (5 bases). CDR3 length equals 15 residues. V dropped 6 bases and J dropped 0 bases, with 12 bases sitting between them. The germline V gene has CDR1 MRHNA and CDR2 SNTAGT. CDR3 sequence reads: CASRYRHNSYNEQFF. CDR3 nucleotides: TGTGCCAGCAGGTACAGGCACAACTCCTACAATGAGCAGTTCTTC.

The count of this clonotype is one. This chain connects TRBV7-2 to TRBJ2-5; D is unclear. CDR1 and CDR2 from the germline V gene are SGHTA and FQGNSA. There are 12 residues in the CDR3. Deletions cut 5 bases from V and 4 bases from J, with 8 bases between. For the CDR3, the DNA is TGTGCCAGCAGCCTCTACTCAGAGACCCAGTACTTC. This encodes CASSLYSETQYF.

The J gene is TRBJ2-3, the V gene TRBV4-2; TRBD1 matches 7 bases. CDR1 and CDR2 (germline): LGHNA, YNFKEQ. V lost 7 bases, J lost 1 base, and 11 bases stayed unmatched. CDR3 length: 16 residues. The CDR3 sequence: CASNQTGMAGTDTQYF. For the CDR3, the DNA is TGTGCCAGCAACCAGACAGGGATGGCTGGCACAGATACGCAGTATTTT.

The CDR3 bases are TGCGCCAGCAGCCCAGGACAGGGACTTAGGGACCCCCAGCATTTT. Translating gives CASSPGQGLRDPQHF. The chain recombines TRBV5-1 with TRBJ1-5; the match to TRBD1 covers 8 bases. Unmatched junction bases numbered 13, after V lost 4 bases and J lost 10 bases. CDR3 size: 15 residues. Germline V lookup: CDR1 SGHRS, CDR2 YFSETQ.

V usage is TRBV30 and J usage is TRBJ1-1, with D maybe TRBD1 (5 bases). The CDR3 sequence is 13 residues long. The ends were cut back, 5 bases at V and 0 bases at J, with 10 bases in the middle. The germline V gene encodes CDR1 GTSNPN and CDR2 SVGIG (reference sequence). CDR3 DNA: TGTGCCTGGCTACAGGATTTGAACACTGAAGCTTTCTTT. It is translated as CAWLQDLNTEAFF.

This clonotype was observed a handful of times. Here the CDR3 DNA reads TGTGCCACCACCCCCTCATTGACAGGGACTGGCTACACCTTC. It yields the protein CATTPSLTGTGYTF. This chain connects TRBV15 to TRBJ1-2, with TRBD1 matching 7 bases. Germline V CDR1 and CDR2: LNHNV, YYDKDF (reference sequence). Trimming removed 7 bases from V and 7 bases from J; junction bases left unmatched: 12. The CDR3 totals 14 residues.

CDR3 loop: CASSPGAYSPLHF. CDR3 nucleotide sequence: TGTGCCAGCAGCCCCGGGGCCTACTCGCCCCTCCACTTT. The rearrangement links TRBV28 to TRBJ1-6; D perhaps matches TRBD1 (5 bases). The germline gives CDR1 MDHEN, CDR2 SYDVKM. This CDR3 comprises 13 residues. V was trimmed by 6 bases and J by 13 bases, leaving 16 bases between them.

J is TRBJ2-7 and V is TRBV21-1; TRBD1 is the table's D call, not checked against the DNA. TRBV21-1 is a listed pseudogene. The CDR3 sequence is 17 residues long. The CDR3 here is CASSNRFRGSGSYEQYF. Here the CDR3 DNA reads TGTGCCAGCAGCAATCGGTTTCGGGGGTCGGGCTCCTACGAGCAGTACTTC.

This chain uses TRBV7-2 with TRBJ2-1; TRBD2 is a possible D gene (6 bases). In germline, CDR1 is SGHTA, CDR2 FQGNSA. The CDR3 has 15 residues. The ends were cut back, 2 bases at V and 3 bases at J, with 11 bases in the middle. CDR3 in DNA: TGTGCCAGCAGCTTACGGGACTCCGTCTACAATGAGCAGTTCTTC. This sequence encodes CASSLRDSVYNEQFF.

The chain has TRBV15 and TRBJ2-1, with 7 bases matching TRBD1. The V gene end was trimmed by 3 bases and the J gene end by 3 bases; junction bases not matched to a gene: 5. CDR1 and CDR2 (germline): LNHNV, YYDKDF (reference sequence). This CDR3 is 15 amino acids long. CDR3 DNA sequence: TGTGCCACCAGCAGCCCCGGGGACAGCTACAATGAGCAGTTCTTC. Encoded protein: CATSSPGDSYNEQFF.

This clonotype was found a few times. The chain has TRBV4-3 and TRBJ1-2; weak D call: TRBD1 (6 bases). From germline, CDR1 is LGHNA and CDR2 YSLEER. Trimming removed 2 bases at V and 4 bases at J, with 11 bases between. This CDR3 has 14 residues. The DNA of the CDR3 is TGCGCCAGCAGCCAAAGAGGGGGGTTCTATGGCTACACCTTC. Its translation is CASSQRGGFYGYTF.

The chain combines TRBV28 with TRBJ2-1, with TRBD2 matching 8 bases. The CDR3 runs to 16 residues. V was pared by 7 bases and J by 7 bases, with 15 bases of the junction left unmatched. CDR1 MDHEN and CDR2 SYDVKM come from the germline V gene. The CDR3 protein is CASINLGGSGANEQFF. The CDR3 DNA reads TGTGCCAGCATCAATTTGGGAGGTAGCGGGGCGAATGAGCAGTTCTTC.

This chain connects TRBV9 to TRBJ2-7; 11 bases fit TRBD2. The CDR3 sequence is 16 residues long. CDR1 and CDR2 (germline): SGDLS, YYNGEE. The ends lost 3 bases at V and 7 bases at J; junction bases unmatched: 12. The CDR3 nucleotides read TGTGCCAGCAGCGCGAGTTTTAGCGGGAGGGCCGGGGAGCAGTACTTC. This gives the protein CASSASFSGRAGEQYF. Complete variable domain (other parts from reference TRBV9 and TRBJ2-7): DSGVTQTPKHLITATGQRVTLRCSPRSGDLSVYWYQQSLDQGLQFLIQYYNGEERAKGNILERFSAQQFPDLHSELNLSSLELGDSALYFCASSASFSGRAGEQYFGPGTRLTVT.

The genes are TRBV2 and TRBJ2-7; perhaps TRBD2 as D (7 bases). CDR3 length: 15 amino acids. Germline CDR1 reads SNHLY; CDR2 reads FYNNEI. Trimming removed 1 base from V and 9 bases from J, with 19 bases in between. The CDR3 DNA reads as TGTGCCAGCAGTGAAGGCGGGAGTTGGAGAGGGGGGCAGTACTTC. Translating it yields CASSEGGSWRGGQYF.

The chain carries TRBV7-9 and TRBJ2-3, with TRBD1 identical over 9 bases. Germline CDR1 is SEHNR and CDR2 is FQNEAQ (reference sequence). There are 17 residues in the CDR3. The trim removed 6 bases at V and 0 bases at J, leaving 10 bases unmatched. CDR3 coding DNA: TGTGCCAGCAGGTCCGGGACAGGGAATCCTAGCACAGATACGCAGTATTTT. Translation gives CASRSGTGNPSTDTQYF.

V and J are TRBV27 and TRBJ2-1; possibly TRBD1 or TRBD2 for D (5 bases each). Germline-derived CDR1 and CDR2 are MNHEY and SMNVEV (reference sequence). This CDR3 region has 16 residues. The V gene lost 2 bases and the J gene lost 5 bases, with 16 bases spanning the gap. CDR3 protein: CASSLPSGTANNEQFF. For the CDR3, the DNA is TGTGCCAGCAGTTTACCCTCCGGGACGGCTAACAATGAGCAGTTCTTC.

The V gene is TRBV20-1, the J gene TRBJ2-2, with 7 bases fitting TRBD2. Germline V gene data show CDR1 as DFQATT and CDR2 as SNEGSKA (reference sequence). The CDR3 has 14 residues. Trimming took 6 bases from V and 4 from J; bases not matched to a gene: 8. The chain's CDR3 is CSAFRAGPTGELFF. The CDR3 nucleotides read TGCAGTGCATTCCGAGCGGGACCCACCGGGGAGCTGTTTTTT.

The sample holds a few counts of this clonotype. V and J are TRBV12-3 or TRBV12-4 and TRBJ2-3, with a tentative D call TRBD2 (5 bases). V lost 6 bases, J lost 6 bases, and 25 bases lay in between. The CDR3 length is 17 residues. CDR3 in amino acids: CASSPSAYGPRRDTQYF. The CDR3 DNA is TGTGCCAGCAGCCCTTCCGCCTATGGACCCAGGAGGGATACGCAGTATTTT.

The genes are TRBV5-1 and TRBJ2-7; TRBD1 is a possible D gene (6 bases). The V gene's germline CDR1 is SGHRS and CDR2 YFSETQ. Trimming removed 0 bases from V and 5 bases from J, with 12 bases in between. The length of the CDR3 is 14 residues. The CDR3, as DNA: TGCGCCAGCAGCTTGGCAGGGGCGAAGAACGAGCAGTACTTC. Translated: CASSLAGAKNEQYF.

V and J are TRBV5-1 and TRBJ1-3, with 9 bases aligning to TRBD1. CDR1 and CDR2 from the germline V gene are SGHRS and YFSETQ. The CDR3 contains 15 residues. V shed 4 bases and J 4 bases; nucleotides not matched to a gene: 6. In DNA, the CDR3 is TGCGCCAGCAGCCTAGGACAGGGGTACGGAAACACCATATATTTT. This codes for CASSLGQGYGNTIYF.

The rearrangement uses TRBV29-1 and TRBJ1-1; 7 nucleotides align to TRBD1. Germline lookup yields CDR1 SQVTM and CDR2 ANQGSEA. CDR3 length: 11 amino acids. Trimming removed 2 bases from V and 12 bases from J; junction bases left unmatched: 6. This chain's CDR3 is CSVEKGARTFF. The CDR3 nucleotides read TGCAGCGTTGAAAAGGGGGCGCGAACTTTCTTT.

The V and J genes are TRBV4-3 and TRBJ1-2; D might be TRBD1 (6 bases). The length of the CDR3 is 17 residues. Trimming cost V 4 bases and J 3 bases, with 21 bases left between them. CDR1 and CDR2 from the germline V gene are LGHNA and YSLEER. In DNA form, the CDR3 reads TGCGCCAGCAGCCCAGAGGCCTTCGGACAGCGAGACTATGGCTACACCTTC. It codes for CASSPEAFGQRDYGYTF.